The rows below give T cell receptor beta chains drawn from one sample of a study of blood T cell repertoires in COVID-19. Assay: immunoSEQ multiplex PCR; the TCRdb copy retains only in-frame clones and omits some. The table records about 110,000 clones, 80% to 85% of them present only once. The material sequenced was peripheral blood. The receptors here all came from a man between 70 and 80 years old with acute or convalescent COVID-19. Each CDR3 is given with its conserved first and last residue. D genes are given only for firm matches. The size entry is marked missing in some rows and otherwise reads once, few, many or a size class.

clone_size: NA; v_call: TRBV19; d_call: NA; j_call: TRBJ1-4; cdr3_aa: CASSNVQGSNEKLFF; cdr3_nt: TGTGCCAGTAGTAACGTACAGGGTAGTAATGAAAAACTGTTTTTT
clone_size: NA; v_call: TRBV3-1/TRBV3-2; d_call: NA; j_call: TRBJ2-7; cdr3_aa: CASSQESGLTYEQYF; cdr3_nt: TGTGCCAGCAGCCAAGAGTCGGGGTTAACCTACGAGCAGTACTTC
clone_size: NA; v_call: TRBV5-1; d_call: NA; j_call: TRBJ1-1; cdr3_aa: CASSLGPGASNTEAFF; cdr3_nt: TGCGCCAGCAGCTTGGGCCCAGGGGCTTCGAACACTGAAGCTTTCTTT
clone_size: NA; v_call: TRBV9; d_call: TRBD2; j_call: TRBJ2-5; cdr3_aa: CASSAGTSGGPGETQYF; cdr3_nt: TGTGCCAGCAGCGCCGGGACTAGCGGGGGCCCGGGAGAGACCCAGTACTTC
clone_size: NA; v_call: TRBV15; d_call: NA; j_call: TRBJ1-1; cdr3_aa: CATSRDRSEAFF; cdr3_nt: TGTGCCACCAGCAGAGATCGGAGTGAAGCTTTCTTT
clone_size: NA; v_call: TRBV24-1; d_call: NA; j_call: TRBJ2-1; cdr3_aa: CATSDPDTEQFF; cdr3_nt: TGTGCCACCAGTGATCCCGACACTGAGCAGTTCTTC
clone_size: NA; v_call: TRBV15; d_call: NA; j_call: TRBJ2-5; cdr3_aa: CATSHSRGIQETQYF; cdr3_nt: TGTGCCACCAGCCACTCAAGGGGGATCCAAGAGACCCAGTACTTC
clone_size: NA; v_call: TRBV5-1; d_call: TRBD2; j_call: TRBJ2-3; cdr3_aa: CASSLGLATDTQYF; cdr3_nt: TGCGCCAGCAGCTTGGGACTAGCAACAGATACGCAGTATTTT
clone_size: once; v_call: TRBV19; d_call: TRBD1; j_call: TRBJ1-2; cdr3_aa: CASSHGTGISGYTF; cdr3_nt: TGTGCCAGTAGTCACGGGACAGGAATTAGTGGCTACACCTTC
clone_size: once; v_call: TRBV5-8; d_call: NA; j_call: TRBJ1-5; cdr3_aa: CASSLGGLGSQPQHF; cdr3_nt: TGTGCCAGCAGCTTGGGGGGGCTTGGGAGTCAGCCCCAGCATTTT
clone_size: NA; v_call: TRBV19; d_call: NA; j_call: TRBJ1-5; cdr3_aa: CASSTYRDSNQPQHF; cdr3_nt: TGTGCCAGTAGTACGTACAGGGATAGCAATCAGCCCCAGCATTTT
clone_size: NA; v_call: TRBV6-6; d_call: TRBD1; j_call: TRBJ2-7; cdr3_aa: CASSYSDRQYEQYF; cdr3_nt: TGTGCCAGCAGTTACTCGGACAGGCAATACGAGCAGTACTTC
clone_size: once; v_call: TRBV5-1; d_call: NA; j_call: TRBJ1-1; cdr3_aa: CASSLNWENAEAFF; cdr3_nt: TGCGCCAGCAGCTTGAACTGGGAGAACGCTGAAGCTTTCTTT
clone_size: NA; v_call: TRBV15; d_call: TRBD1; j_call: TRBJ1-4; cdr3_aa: CATSMDRGFEKLFF; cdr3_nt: TGTGCCACCAGCATGGACAGGGGGTTTGAAAAACTGTTTTTT
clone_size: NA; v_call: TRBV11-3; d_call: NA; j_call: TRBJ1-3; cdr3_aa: CASSRGEDTIYF; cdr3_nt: TGTGCCAGCAGCCGCGGAGAAGACACCATATATTTT
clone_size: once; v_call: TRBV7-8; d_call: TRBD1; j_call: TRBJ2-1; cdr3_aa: CASSSTATGGNYNEQFF; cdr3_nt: TGTGCCAGCAGCTCAACCGCGACAGGGGGCAACTACAATGAGCAGTTCTTC
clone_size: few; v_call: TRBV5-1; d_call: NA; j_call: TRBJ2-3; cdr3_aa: CASRQTTQGTSTDTQYF; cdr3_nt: TGCGCCAGCAGACAAACTACACAGGGAACTAGCACAGATACGCAGTATTTT
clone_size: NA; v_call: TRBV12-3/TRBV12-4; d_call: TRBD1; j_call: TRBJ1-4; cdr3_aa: CASSGRTGFELFF; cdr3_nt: TGTGCCAGCAGTGGAAGGACAGGGTTCGAACTGTTTTTT
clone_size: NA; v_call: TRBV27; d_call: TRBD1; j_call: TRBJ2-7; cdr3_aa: CASRSRARDSSYEQYF; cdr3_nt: TGTGCCAGCAGATCCCGAGCCCGGGACAGCTCCTACGAGCAGTACTTC
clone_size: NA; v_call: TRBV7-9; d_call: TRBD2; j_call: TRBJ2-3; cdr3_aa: CASSRGTTTQYF; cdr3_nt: TGTGCCAGCAGCCGAGGGACTACTACGCAGTATTTT
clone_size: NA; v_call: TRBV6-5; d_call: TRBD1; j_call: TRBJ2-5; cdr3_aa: CASSTRGLRQETQYF; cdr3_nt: TGTGCCAGCAGCACCAGGGGGCTGCGTCAAGAGACCCAGTACTTC
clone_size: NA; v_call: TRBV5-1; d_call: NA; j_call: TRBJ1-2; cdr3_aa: CASSQDRLLYGYTF; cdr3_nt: TGCGCCAGCAGCCAGGACAGACTCTTATATGGCTACACCTTC
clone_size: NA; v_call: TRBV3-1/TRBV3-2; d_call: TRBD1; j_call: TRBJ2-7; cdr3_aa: CASSAGQGVDEQYF; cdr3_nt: TGTGCCAGCAGCGCGGGACAGGGGGTGGACGAGCAGTACTTC
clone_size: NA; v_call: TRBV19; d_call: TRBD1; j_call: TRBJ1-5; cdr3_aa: CASTPDRGTQHF; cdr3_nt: TGTGCCAGTACCCCCGACAGGGGGACCCAGCATTTT
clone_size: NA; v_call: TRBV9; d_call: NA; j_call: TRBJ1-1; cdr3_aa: CASSVAVNTEAFF; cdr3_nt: TGTGCCAGCAGCGTAGCAGTGAACACTGAAGCTTTCTTT
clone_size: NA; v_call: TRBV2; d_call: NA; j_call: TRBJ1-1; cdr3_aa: CASNTGNTEAFF; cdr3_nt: TGTGCCAGCAACACAGGGAACACTGAAGCTTTCTTT
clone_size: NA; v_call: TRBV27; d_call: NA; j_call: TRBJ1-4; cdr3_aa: CASSLSGANEKLFF; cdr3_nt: TGTGCCAGCAGTTTATCAGGGGCAAATGAAAAACTGTTTTTT
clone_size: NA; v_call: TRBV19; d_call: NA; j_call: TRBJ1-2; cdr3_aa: CASSIQGYGYTF; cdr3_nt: TGTGCCAGTAGTATACAGGGCTATGGCTACACCTTC
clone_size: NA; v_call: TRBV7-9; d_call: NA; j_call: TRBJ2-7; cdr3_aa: CASSLIRTAGFAYEQYF; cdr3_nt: TGTGCCAGCAGCTTAATACGGACAGCCGGTTTCGCCTACGAGCAGTACTTC
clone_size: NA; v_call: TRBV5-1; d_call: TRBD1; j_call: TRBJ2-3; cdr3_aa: CASSLQGAGDTQYF; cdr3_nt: TGCGCCAGCAGCTTACAGGGGGCTGGAGATACGCAGTATTTT
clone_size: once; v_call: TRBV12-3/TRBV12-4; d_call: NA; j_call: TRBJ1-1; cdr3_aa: CASSGSGEEAFF; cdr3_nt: TGTGCCAGCAGTGGATCCGGGGAAGAAGCTTTCTTT
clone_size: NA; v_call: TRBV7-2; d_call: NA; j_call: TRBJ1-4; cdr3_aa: CASSFMATGDEKLFF; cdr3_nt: TGTGCCAGCAGCTTCATGGCCACGGGGGATGAAAAACTGTTTTTT